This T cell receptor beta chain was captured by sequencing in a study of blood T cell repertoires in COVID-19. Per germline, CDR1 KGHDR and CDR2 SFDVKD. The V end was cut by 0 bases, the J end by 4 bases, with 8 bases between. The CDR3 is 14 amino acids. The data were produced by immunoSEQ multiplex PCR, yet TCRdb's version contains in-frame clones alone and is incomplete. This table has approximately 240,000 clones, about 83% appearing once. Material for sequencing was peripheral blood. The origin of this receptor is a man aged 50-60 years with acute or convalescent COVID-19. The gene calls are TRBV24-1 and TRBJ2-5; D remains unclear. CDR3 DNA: TGTGCCACCAGTGATTTGGAGCGAGGAGAGACCCAGTACTTC. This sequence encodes CATSDLERGETQYF.